The rows below give T cell receptor beta chains drawn from one sample of a study of blood T cell repertoires in COVID-19. Sequencing was performed with immunoSEQ multiplex PCR; in TCRdb, only in-frame clones are kept and a portion is missing. The sample records about 80,000 clones, around 80% being singletons. Material: peripheral blood. These receptors all come from a man aged 55 to 70 with active or convalescent COVID-19. The CDR3 runs from the conserved cysteine through the conserved F or W. The D gene is left open where the match is weak. Clone sizes are given selectively: once, few, many, or a class where the clone is expanded.

clone_size	v_call	d_call	j_call	cdr3_aa	cdr3_nt
once	TRBV7-9	NA	TRBJ1-1	CASSVQGLGNTEAFF	TGTGCCAGCAGCGTCCAGGGTCTGGGAAACACTGAAGCTTTCTTT
once	TRBV19	TRBD1	TRBJ1-6	CASAGQDSPLHF	TGTGCCAGTGCTGGACAGGACTCACCCCTCCACTTT
few	TRBV4-1	TRBD1	TRBJ1-1	CASSQGNRGVNTEAFF	TGCGCCAGCAGCCAAGGAAACAGGGGGGTGAACACTGAAGCTTTCTTT
NA	TRBV9	NA	TRBJ2-2	CASSRGYVGTGELFF	TGTGCCAGCAGCCGAGGATACGTCGGCACCGGGGAGCTGTTTTTT
NA	TRBV9	TRBD2	TRBJ2-3	CASSVEERGGQYTQYF	TGTGCCAGCAGCGTAGAGGAGCGGGGGGGCCAATATACGCAGTATTTT
NA	TRBV19	NA	TRBJ2-7	CASSRDTSLEQYF	TGTGCCAGTTCCCGGGACACGAGTCTCGAGCAGTACTTC
NA	TRBV5-1	NA	TRBJ2-2	CASSRQLNTGELFF	TGCGCCAGCAGCAGACAGCTAAACACCGGGGAGCTGTTTTTT
NA	TRBV6-2/TRBV6-3	NA	TRBJ1-1	CASSYSEGMNTEAFF	TGTGCCAGCAGTTACTCGGAGGGAATGAACACTGAAGCTTTCTTT
once	TRBV5-1	NA	TRBJ1-1	CASSSRPEWTEAFF	TGCGCCAGCAGCTCGCGCCCTGAATGGACTGAAGCTTTCTTT
NA	TRBV4-1	TRBD2	TRBJ2-3	CASSQELSGGAMDTQYF	TGCGCCAGCAGCCAAGAACTTAGCGGGGGTGCCATGGATACGCAGTATTTT
few	TRBV5-5	TRBD1	TRBJ2-3	CASSLVAGGGTDTQYF	TGTGCCAGCAGCTTGGTAGCAGGGGGTGGCACAGATACGCAGTATTTT
once	TRBV6-2/TRBV6-3	TRBD2	TRBJ2-2	CASSYSSSGLFPGELFF	TGTGCCAGCAGTTACTCGAGTAGCGGGCTCTTCCCCGGGGAGCTGTTTTTT
NA	TRBV10-3	NA	TRBJ2-1	CATGGGGSSYNEQFF	TGTGCCACCGGAGGTGGGGGGAGCTCCTACAATGAGCAGTTCTTC
NA	TRBV19	TRBD1	TRBJ1-3	CASSPGTDGNTIYF	TGTGCCAGTAGCCCCGGGACAGACGGAAACACCATATATTTT
NA	TRBV5-1	TRBD2	TRBJ2-3	CASSFGTSGGRSTDTQYF	TGCGCCAGCAGCTTCGGGACTAGCGGGGGGCGGAGTACAGATACGCAGTATTTT
NA	TRBV10-2	TRBD2	TRBJ2-1	CATSGTSGPSEQFF	TGCGCCACCTCCGGGACTAGCGGCCCCAGCGAGCAGTTCTTC
NA	TRBV2	TRBD1	TRBJ2-7	CASSPWTGNDEQYF	TGTGCCAGCAGTCCCTGGACAGGGAACGACGAGCAGTACTTC
once	TRBV2	NA	TRBJ2-7	CASSAGQFQSPEYDEQYF	TGTGCCAGCAGTGCTGGACAATTCCAGTCCCCTGAGTATGACGAGCAGTACTTC
NA	TRBV7-3	TRBD2	TRBJ2-1	CASLAGEGSEQFF	TGTGCCAGCCTAGCGGGGGAAGGGAGTGAGCAGTTCTTC
NA	TRBV7-2	TRBD2	TRBJ2-5	CASSRGGLGASRDGTQYF	TGTGCCAGCAGCCGCGGGGGGTTGGGTGCGTCTCGAGATGGGACCCAGTACTTC
NA	TRBV5-1	NA	TRBJ2-2	CASSSNTGELFF	TGCGCCAGCAGCTCAAACACCGGGGAGCTGTTTTTT
NA	TRBV5-4	TRBD1	TRBJ2-7	CASSLGTGTDEQYF	TGTGCCAGCAGCTTGGGGACCGGGACAGACGAGCAGTACTTC
NA	TRBV5-6	TRBD2	TRBJ2-3	CASSLGLAGADTQYF	TGTGCCAGCAGCTTGGGGCTAGCGGGGGCCGATACGCAGTATTTT
NA	TRBV5-6	TRBD1	TRBJ1-2	CASSPLTGNRGYTF	TGTGCCAGCAGCCCCCTGACAGGGAATCGAGGCTACACCTTC
many	TRBV4-1	TRBD1	TRBJ2-7	CASSRTGGLGYEQYF	TGCGCCAGCAGCCGGACAGGAGGACTGGGCTACGAGCAGTACTTC
once	TRBV3-1/TRBV3-2	NA	TRBJ2-5	CASSQDIYPGTLQETQYF	TGTGCCAGCAGCCAAGATATCTACCCGGGAACCTTGCAGGAGACCCAGTACTTC
NA	TRBV6-5	NA	TRBJ1-2	CASSSLQVYGYTF	TGTGCCAGCAGTTCCCTTCAGGTCTATGGCTACACCTTC
few	TRBV7-2	NA	TRBJ1-6	CASSLTSPLEVSPLHF	TGTGCCAGCAGCTTAACAAGCCCCCTCGAGGTATCACCCCTCCACTTT
NA	TRBV9	TRBD1	TRBJ1-4	CASSVEGQGGEKLFF	TGTGCCAGCAGCGTAGAAGGACAGGGTGGTGAAAAACTGTTTTTT
NA	TRBV5-6	NA	TRBJ1-5	CASNFGLYSNQPQHF	TGTGCCAGCAACTTCGGGTTATATAGCAATCAGCCCCAGCATTTT
NA	TRBV7-9	TRBD2	TRBJ2-3	CASSLLGGGASDTQYF	TGTGCCAGCAGCTTATTGGGCGGGGGGGCCTCAGATACGCAGTATTTT
NA	TRBV19	NA	TRBJ1-1	CASSMRTEAFF	TGTGCCAGTAGTATGCGCACTGAAGCTTTCTTT
NA	TRBV5-6	NA	TRBJ1-2	CASSLGGTPYWGYTF	TGTGCCAGCAGCTTGGGGGGCACACCCTACTGGGGCTACACCTTC
NA	TRBV7-9	TRBD2	TRBJ2-6	CASSATSGGASGANVLTF	TGTGCCAGCAGCGCGACTAGCGGGGGGGCGAGTGGGGCCAACGTCCTGACTTTC
NA	TRBV12-5	NA	TRBJ1-3	CASGLAPFSGNTIYF	TGTGCTAGTGGTTTGGCTCCTTTCTCTGGAAACACCATATATTTT
NA	TRBV11-2	NA	TRBJ2-3	CASSLDRGDTQYF	TGTGCCAGCAGCTTAGATCGAGGGGATACGCAGTATTTT
NA	TRBV7-3	NA	TRBJ2-3	CASSRTILRTDTQYF	TGTGCCAGCAGCCGGACAATACTACGCACAGATACGCAGTATTTT
NA	TRBV7-2	NA	TRBJ1-1	CASSLGGGNTEAFF	TGTGCCAGCAGCTTGGGGGGGGGAAACACTGAAGCTTTCTTT
many	TRBV19	TRBD1	TRBJ1-6	CATRPGTGGSPLHF	TGTGCCACTCGCCCCGGGACAGGGGGTTCACCCCTCCACTTT
NA	TRBV6-4	NA	TRBJ1-2	CASSDRPTSLGYTF	TGTGCCAGCAGTGACCGTCCTACCTCCTTGGGCTACACCTTC
few	TRBV30	NA	TRBJ1-1	CAWRSERRAEAFF	TGTGCCTGGAGATCGGAGCGCCGGGCTGAAGCTTTCTTT
NA	TRBV4-2	NA	TRBJ1-2	CASSQEMGQLEWDGYTF	TGTGCCAGCAGCCAAGAAATGGGTCAGTTGGAGTGGGATGGCTACACCTTC
NA	TRBV5-1	NA	TRBJ2-2	CASSLAGGMVAGELFF	TGCGCCAGCAGCTTGGCCGGGGGTATGGTGGCCGGGGAGCTGTTTTTT
many	TRBV14	NA	TRBJ2-6	CASSRLGGANVLTF	TGTGCCAGCAGCCGCCTCGGGGGGGCCAACGTCCTGACTTTC
NA	TRBV9	NA	TRBJ2-5	CASSGGGRASPVETQYF	TGTGCCAGCAGCGGAGGGGGGAGGGCTTCCCCGGTAGAGACCCAGTACTTC
NA	TRBV6-5	TRBD1	TRBJ1-2	CASRQGGDYGYTF	TGTGCCAGCAGGCAGGGGGGTGACTATGGCTACACCTTC